These T cell receptor beta chains were read from a single sample in a study of CD8 T cells in Susac syndrome. TCRdb reprocessed the immunoSEQ multiplex PCR reads with MiXCR, giving one entry per CDR3 protein. The table has roughly 190,000 distinct CDR3 sequences, around 96% seen once; the top ten hold around 0.11%. Sequenced: CD4+ T cells from PBMCs. These receptors were taken from a human donor in good health. The conserved cysteine and the conserved F or W are not part of the CDR3 here.

V gene	CDR3 protein
TRBV3-1	ASSQESWGYEQY
TRBV20-1	SARETMDEQF
TRBV29-1	SVDRGNEKLF
TRBV29-1	SVSLGEAKNIQY
TRBV3-1	ASSPGTIGSIY
TRBV20-1	SARGGAENTEAF
TRBV30	AWFGDNEKLF
TRBV5-1	ASSPREGQNEQF
TRBV29-1	SVSAGGTDTQY
TRBV12-3/TRBV12-4	ASTPIAGVGETQY
TRBV29-1	SVKRGSSYNEQF
TRBV13	ASSLGGQGQPQH
TRBV5-1	ASSPRQSNYGYT
TRBV4-2	ASSHPDRAGNQPQH
TRBV20-1	SAREPTGALGEQF
TRBV7-9	ASSPMAGSGANVLT
TRBV11-2	ASSHTITGGTDTQY
TRBV14	ASSQGQQETQY
TRBV18	ASSARDLTQETQY
TRBV28	ASRREDTQY